This TCR beta chain was retrieved from a study of cytomegalovirus exposure and HLA in healthy donors. Libraries were prepared by immunoSEQ multiplex PCR; TCRdb keeps only in-frame clonotypes and omits some of them. The sample holds about 150,000 clones, 89% seen once. Study-wide points: Rarity marked most TCR sequences, yet some public TCRs occurred in many donors. Reportedly, diagnosis of cytomegalovirus status by the classifier showed high specificity and sensitivity.

V shed 8 bases, J shed 0 bases, and the junction held 10 bases outside the gene matches. CDR1 and CDR2 (germline): MNHNS, SASEGT. The CDR3 consists of 15 residues. Remarks on this clone: Antigen specificity is unknown.

This TCR was sampled from a woman aged 18 to 35 in good health and CMV-seropositive. The sequenced material came from PBMCs. The chain combines TRBV6-1 with TRBJ2-7; TRBD1 agrees at 7 bases. For the CDR3, the DNA is TGTGCCAGCCTCCTCGGGACAGCTAGCTCCTACGAGCAGTACTTC. It translates to CASLLGTASSYEQYF.